This T cell receptor (beta chain) was profiled in a study of glioma-infiltrating T cells. Study-wide findings and caveats: A blood CDR3 motif signature was depleted in highly divergent patients. Non-neoplastic patients had below-expected tissue-blood divergence, while all gliomas exceeded expectation.

The iRepertoire nested amplicon-rescue multiplex PCR amplified TCR alpha and beta CDR3s from RNA. Via MiXCR, TCRdb re-called the multiplex PCR reads, giving one row per CDR3 protein. The sample has about 380,000 distinct CDR3 sequences, about 40% seen once. This clonotype was observed many times. What it binds is unknown. Germline CDR1 DFQATT, CDR2 SNEGSKA (reference sequence). Deletions cut 5 bases from V and 1 base from J, with 10 bases between. The CDR3 is made up of 13 amino acids. Sequenced: glioma tissue, nonneoplastic brain tissue, or PBMCs (not recorded which). This receptor was taken from a human donor with low-grade glioma or glioblastoma, undergoing nonglioma brain surgery, or in good health (not recorded which). V usage is TRBV20-1 and J usage is TRBJ2-3; D is possibly TRBD1 or TRBD2 (5 bases each). The CDR3 loop reads CSAHQGRTDTQYF. As DNA, the CDR3 is TGCAGTGCTCACCAGGGACGCACAGATACGCAGTATTTT.